Presented here are 10 T cell receptor beta chains from one specimen sequenced in a study of CD8 T cells in Susac syndrome. It was with random hexamers that 0.5 to 1 ug RNA was reverse transcribed. TCRdb fed the immunoSEQ multiplex PCR reads into MiXCR, producing one record per CDR3 protein. The table has about 200,000 distinct CDR3 sequences, around 96% seen once. The sequenced sample was CD4+ T cells from PBMCs. These receptors came from a human donor with multiple sclerosis.

The V call is TRBV5-4, the J call TRBJ2-7; D is possibly TRBD2 (5 bases). CDR1 is SGHNT, CDR2 YYREEE, per germline (reference sequence). The CDR3 sequence is 16 residues long. V was shortened by 5 bases and J by 5 bases, with 23 bases between the two germline ends. CDR3 coding DNA: TGTGCCAGCAGTCCGGGGTTTTCGAACGGCGGAGACGAGCAGTACTTC. Its protein is CASSPGFSNGGDEQYF.

The chain combines TRBV20-1 with TRBJ1-2; D may be TRBD1 (5 bases). Germline V lookup: CDR1 DFQATT, CDR2 SNEGSKA (reference sequence). Deletions cut 4 bases from V and 2 bases from J, with 11 bases between. There are 13 residues in the CDR3. The CDR3 sequence is CSAKGSGNYGYTF. Here the CDR3 DNA reads TGCAGTGCTAAAGGGTCAGGGAACTATGGCTACACCTTC.

V is TRBV20-1 and J is TRBJ2-4, with D hard to call. This CDR3 is built from 12 residues. Deletions cut 5 bases from V and 6 bases from J, with 11 bases between. Germline CDR1 and CDR2: DFQATT and SNEGSKA (reference sequence). The chain's CDR3 is CSALTDTNIQYF. CDR3 DNA sequence: TGCAGTGCTCTGACGGATACAAACATTCAGTACTTC.

This clonotype occurred a few times. This chain connects TRBV27 to TRBJ1-2, with D maybe TRBD1 (5 bases). The CDR3 extends over 15 amino acids. The germline gives CDR1 MNHEY, CDR2 SMNVEV (reference sequence). Trimming removed 5 bases from V and 0 bases from J, with 13 bases in between. In nucleotides, the CDR3 is TGTGCCAGCAGTCCGCGGGGGGGGGCTAACTATGGCTACACCTTC. Protein sequence: CASSPRGGANYGYTF.

The chain is built from TRBV5-1 and TRBJ2-5; perhaps TRBD2 as D (5 bases). Trimming pared 5 bases from V and 4 bases from J, leaving 12 bases between. The CDR3 contains 13 residues. Germline values: CDR1 SGHRS, CDR2 YFSETQ. CDR3 protein: CASSSAGGETQYF. The DNA of the CDR3 is TGCGCCAGCAGTTCCGCGGGCGGAGAGACCCAGTACTTC.

The chain combines TRBV11-2 with TRBJ1-5, with 7 bases lining up with TRBD1. Germline CDR1 SGHAT, CDR2 FQNNGV. The CDR3 contains 15 residues. Losses at the gene ends were 5 bases for V and 6 bases for J; bases not matched to a gene: 10. In DNA form, the CDR3 reads TGTGCCAGCAGCCCACAGACAGGGTTTGGTCAGCCCCAGCATTTT. This sequence encodes CASSPQTGFGQPQHF.

The chain is built from TRBV6-6 and TRBJ1-6; D unclear. Germline V gene data show CDR1 as MNHNY and CDR2 as SVGAGI (reference sequence). The CDR3 is 15 residues long. Trimming cost V 8 bases and J 9 bases, with 20 bases left between them. The CDR3 DNA is TGTGCCAGCGCCCTCTCGAATCCTGGGATTTCACCCCTCCACTTT. It is translated as CASALSNPGISPLHF.

The chain couples TRBV11-2 to TRBJ2-7; perhaps TRBD2 as D (6 bases). V was pared by 1 base and J by 0 bases, with 13 bases between. The CDR3 extends over 16 amino acids. Germline CDR1 reads SGHAT; CDR2 reads FQNNGV. CDR3 loop: CASSLVRGHASYEQYF. The CDR3 DNA reads TGTGCCAGCAGCTTAGTGCGGGGCCACGCCTCCTACGAGCAGTACTTC.

This chain connects TRBV12-3 or TRBV12-4 to TRBJ1-2, with no clear D. The CDR3 is 13 amino acids. Trimming removed 4 bases at V and 8 bases at J, with 14 bases between. CDR3 sequence (DNA): TGTGCCAGCAGTTCGAGCCCCCCGGGGGGCTACACCTTC. This encodes CASSSSPPGGYTF.

The rearrangement uses TRBV5-1 and TRBJ2-5; D is undetermined. The CDR3 consists of 14 residues. Germline-derived CDR1 and CDR2 are SGHRS and YFSETQ. Trimming removed 0 bases from V and 1 base from J, with 7 bases in between. The CDR3 sequence is CASSLAQFQETQYF. The CDR3 DNA reads TGCGCCAGCAGCTTGGCACAGTTCCAAGAGACCCAGTACTTC.